This TCR beta chain came from a study of T cell responses to AZD1222 COVID-19 vaccine. Method: immunoSEQ multiplex PCR; TCRdb's copy keeps in-frame clones and lacks some. Of about 140,000 clones listed, under 95% were seen once; the top ten hold roughly 7.5%. From germline, CDR1 is SQVTM and CDR2 ANQGSEA. The CDR3 length is 11 residues. Trimming cost V 7 bases and J 2 bases, with 8 bases left between them. Findings and limits, study-wide: Vaccine-associated CD4 TCRs spanned spike, dominant at 160-218 and 743-854. Reportedly, close to half of spike-specific TCRs are directed against unmutated variant regions. Donors in the cohort were predominantly white British and more often female, and clonal diversity was possibly underestimated. Receipt of two AZD1222 doses was followed by a rise in Spike-specific TCR breadth and depth.

For this clone: As yet, its antigen is unknown.

The sequence was collected from an adult who received the MenACWY meningococcal vaccine as a control. The V call is TRBV29-1, the J call TRBJ1-1; a weak D match, TRBD1 (5 bases). The source material was peripheral blood, sampled 28 days after the second dose of the MenACWY control vaccine. The CDR3 nucleotides read TGCAGCGCGCAGGGCAACACTGAAGCTTTCTTT. Its translation is CSAQGNTEAFF.